This is a list of T cell receptor beta chains from one sample in a study of regulatory T cells in long-lasting Graves disease. TCRdb ran MiXCR on the multiplex PCR reads and lists one entry per CDR3 protein. This sample has about 470,000 distinct CDR3 sequences, with just under 15% found just once. These data were likewise used in another study, on T cells in Graves' hyperthyroidism and ophthalmopathy.

The material was peripheral blood mononuclear cells (PBMCs), obtained at new diagnosis, from a patient treated with antithyroid drugs. The receptors here all came from a woman aged 25 to 39 with Graves disease. Each CDR3 is given with its conserved first and last residue. D genes are given only for firm matches. Clone size, where shown, is once, few, many, or a class for clones that have expanded.

cdr3_nt | cdr3_aa | j_call | clone_size | cdr3_length | d_call | v_call
TGCAGTGCTAGAGAGGGTTCTGGGGCCAACGTCCTGACTTTC | CSAREGSGANVLTF | TRBJ2-6 | few | 14 | NA | TRBV20-1
TGTGCCAGCGGATCGTTTAGTAACTATGGCTACACCTTC | CASGSFSNYGYTF | TRBJ1-2 | NA | 13 | NA | TRBV28
TGTGCCAGCAGCCGGCCCGAATTTGTTATTGATGGGACGGTGGATGAAAAACTGTTTTTT | CASSRPEFVIDGTVDEKLFF | TRBJ1-4 | many | 20 | NA | TRBV11-2
TGTGCCTGGGGTTCGGGAGCTATACTGACTATGTCCTCCCCCTACGAGCAGTACTTC | CAWGSGAILTMSSPYEQYF | TRBJ2-7 | few | 19 | NA | TRBV30
TGTGCCAGTAGTATTGGGACTAGCGGGACCCAGTACTTC | CASSIGTSGTQYF | TRBJ2-5 | NA | 13 | TRBD2 | TRBV19
TGTGCCTGGAGTGTTGGGATTGGCGGGGAGCTGTTTTTT | CAWSVGIGGELFF | TRBJ2-2 | few | 13 | NA | TRBV30
TGTGCCAGCTCACCACCAGACAGAGATGAGCAGTTCTTC | CASSPPDRDEQFF | TRBJ2-1 | many | 13 | NA | TRBV18
TGTGCCAGCCCGTCGGGACTAGCGGGAGGGCCGGGAGAGCAGTACTTC | CASPSGLAGGPGEQYF | TRBJ2-7 | many | 16 | TRBD2 | TRBV6-1
TGCAGTGCTAGAGACGACCTAGACAACCCGAACACCGGGGAGCTGTTTTTT | CSARDDLDNPNTGELFF | TRBJ2-2 | NA | 17 | NA | TRBV20-1
TGTGCCAGCAGCCACCGGGGTAGCGGGACGATCGGGGAGCTGTTTTTT | CASSHRGSGTIGELFF | TRBJ2-2 | once | 16 | TRBD2 | TRBV11-3
TGCGCCAGCAGGAGACTAGCGGGGGTCAATGAGCAGTTCTTC | CASRRLAGVNEQFF | TRBJ2-1 | NA | 14 | TRBD2 | TRBV4-1
TGCAGTGCTAGATTAGGAGGGGCTTCTGGGAACACTGAAGCTTTCTTT | CSARLGGASGNTEAFF | TRBJ1-1 | many | 16 | NA | TRBV20-1
TGTGCCAGCAGCTTAACGTCCCTTAACGGTGAGCAGTTCTTC | CASSLTSLNGEQFF | TRBJ2-1 | many | 14 | NA | TRBV7-3
TGTGCCAGCAGTGAAATAGGACTCGCTAACTATGGCTACACCTTC | CASSEIGLANYGYTF | TRBJ1-2 | many | 15 | NA | TRBV6-1
TGCGCCAGCAGCCCCCTCGGGCGGGAGAATGAGCAGTTCTTC | CASSPLGRENEQFF | TRBJ2-1 | few | 14 | TRBD2 | TRBV5-1
TGTGCCAGCAGCTTGTCGGCGGATCCTTATGGCTACACCTTC | CASSLSADPYGYTF | TRBJ1-2 | many | 14 | NA | TRBV14
TGTGCCAGCAGTAAGGACTACCGAGACACAGATACGCAGTATTTT | CASSKDYRDTDTQYF | TRBJ2-3 | many | 15 | NA | TRBV28
TGTGCCAGCAGTTTGAGAGGGAAGGGCCGAGAGACCCAGTACTTC | CASSLRGKGRETQYF | TRBJ2-5 | few | 15 | NA | TRBV12-3/TRBV12-4
TGTGCCAGCAGCCAGCAGGCAGGGAGGGTGGAAGATACGCAGTATTTT | CASSQQAGRVEDTQYF | TRBJ2-3 | many | 16 | TRBD2 | TRBV3-1
TGCAGCGTCGATACAGGAGTAACTGAAGCTTTCTTT | CSVDTGVTEAFF | TRBJ1-1 | many | 12 | NA | TRBV29-1
TGTGCCAGCAGCCCCCGGACTAGCGCATTGGATAAGCAGTTCTTC | CASSPRTSALDKQFF | TRBJ2-1 | many | 15 | TRBD2 | TRBV11-2
TGTGCCAGCATCAACAAGGCCGGGGAGCTGTTTTTT | CASINKAGELFF | TRBJ2-2 | few | 12 | NA | TRBV11-3
TGCGCCAGCAGCTTTTCTCCCCCCGGGACAGACAGCTCCTACGAGCAGTACTTC | CASSFSPPGTDSSYEQYF | TRBJ2-7 | NA | 18 | TRBD1 | TRBV5-1
TGTGCCAGCAGAATGGCGGGATGGTACTACGAGCAGTACTTC | CASRMAGWYYEQYF | TRBJ2-7 | many | 14 | NA | TRBV27
TGTGCCAGCAGACCTCTCGGGACAGGTCTTAATGAAAAACTGTTTTTT | CASRPLGTGLNEKLFF | TRBJ1-4 | many | 16 | TRBD1 | TRBV7-8
TGTGCCAGCAGCTTATCAGGCCTAGCGGGATACAATGAGCAGTTCTTC | CASSLSGLAGYNEQFF | TRBJ2-1 | NA | 16 | TRBD2 | TRBV11-2
TGTGCCAGTAGTATAACCGGTGCCAACGTCCTGACTTTC | CASSITGANVLTF | TRBJ2-6 | NA | 13 | NA | TRBV19
TGCGCCAGCAGCTTTGGTGCGACGGGAGGATCGTACAATGAGCAGTTCTTC | CASSFGATGGSYNEQFF | TRBJ2-1 | many | 17 | TRBD2 | TRBV5-1
TGTGCCACCAGTGGGAGGGGCTCCTACAATGAGCAGTTCTTC | CATSGRGSYNEQFF | TRBJ2-1 | few | 14 | NA | TRBV24-1
TGTGCCAGCTCACCTGTCGGGAACACTGAAGCTTTCTTT | CASSPVGNTEAFF | TRBJ1-1 | many | 13 | NA | TRBV18
TGCAGCGTTGAAGAAGCCCGGAATCGAGAGACCCAGTACTTC | CSVEEARNRETQYF | TRBJ2-5 | many | 14 | NA | TRBV29-1
TGTGCCAGCAGCTACGGACTAGCGGGGTACGAGCAGTACTTC | CASSYGLAGYEQYF | TRBJ2-7 | many | 14 | TRBD2 | TRBV11-2
TGTGCCTGGAGTGTTAAGGGAGGTGGGACAACTAACTATGGCTACACCTTC | CAWSVKGGGTTNYGYTF | TRBJ1-2 | many | 17 | NA | TRBV30
TGTGCCAGCAGTCCACCGAGAGCGGGGGCGTCAGCTTTCTTT | CASSPPRAGASAFF | TRBJ1-1 | many | 14 | NA | TRBV28
TGCGCCAGCACCACCGACAGGAAGCCGCAGTATTTT | CASTTDRKPQYF | TRBJ2-3 | few | 12 | NA | TRBV5-1
TGTGCCAGCAGCTTAGAAGAGGGCAGGATAAGGAATGAGCAGTTCTTC | CASSLEEGRIRNEQFF | TRBJ2-1 | many | 16 | NA | TRBV11-3
TGTGCCAGCAGCTTAACGCCGGGGAACTACGAGCAGTACTTC | CASSLTPGNYEQYF | TRBJ2-7 | many | 14 | NA | TRBV7-3
TGTGCCAGCAGTGAAGTCCCCCGGCAGGTCTATGGCTACACCTTC | CASSEVPRQVYGYTF | TRBJ1-2 | many | 15 | NA | TRBV2
TGTGCCAGCAGCGCAGAGGGGGACTTATTCCCCACAGATACGCAGTATTTT | CASSAEGDLFPTDTQYF | TRBJ2-3 | NA | 17 | NA | TRBV9
TGTGCCAGCAGGACAGGGTTACTTTCACCCCTCCACTTT | CASRTGLLSPLHF | TRBJ1-6 | few | 13 | TRBD1 | TRBV27
TGTGCCAGCAACAGGGTTTTTACCAAAAACATTCAGTACTTC | CASNRVFTKNIQYF | TRBJ2-4 | many | 14 | NA | TRBV2
TGTGCCAGCAGCCTCCGGGGTCTGCAAGTTGAGGAGCAGTACTTC | CASSLRGLQVEEQYF | TRBJ2-7 | many | 15 | NA | TRBV7-3
TGTGCCAGCAGTTTACAAATGGGACAGGGGAGGAATGAGCAGTTCTTC | CASSLQMGQGRNEQFF | TRBJ2-1 | NA | 16 | TRBD1 | TRBV12-3/TRBV12-4